The 31 T cell receptor beta chains below were found in one sample sequenced in a study of blood T cells in healthy people across ages. Next came a second PCR, run for about 7 to 12 cycles, which used a sample-barcoded 5' primer along with a J-beta primer mix. TCRdb analysed the 5' RACE reads with MiXCR anew, one entry per CDR3 protein. The data show 650,000 to 800,000 distinct CDR3 sequences, with under 55% seen just once and roughly 19% held by the top ten. Material for sequencing was blood. These receptors originate from a man in his 60s in good health.

Only one count was recorded for this clonotype. The chain links TRBV11-2 to TRBJ2-5; no firm D call. The J call may be in error: the DNA end matches TRBJ2-7 better. The germline V gene has CDR1 SGHAT and CDR2 FQNNGV. The CDR3 consists of 14 residues. The CDR3 DNA is TGTGCCAGCAGCTTGCCTCAATCTCCACACGAGCAGTACTTC. This translates into CASSLPQSPHEQYF.

V usage is TRBV14 and J usage is TRBJ2-1; D possibly corresponds to TRBD1 (6 bases). With 0 bases removed from V and 10 bases from J, the gap between germline ends came to 10 bases. Germline CDR1 and CDR2: SGHDN and FVKESK. The CDR3 covers 13 residues. CDR3 DNA sequence: TGTGCCAGCAGCCAAGAACAGGGAAGCGAGCAGTTCTTC. This translates into CASSQEQGSEQFF. Full variable domain (missing parts from reference TRBV14 and TRBJ2-1): EAGVTQFPSHSVIEKGQTVTLRCDPISGHDNLYWYRRVMGKEIKFLLHFVKESKQDESGMPNNRFLAERTGGTYSTLKVQPAELEDSGVYFCASSQEQGSEQFFGPGTRLTVL.

The CDR3 spells CATSSGTLGSYEQYF. CDR3 DNA: TGTGCCACCAGCAGCGGGACTCTAGGGTCCTACGAGCAGTACTTC. The chain is built from TRBV15 and TRBJ2-7; weak D call: TRBD2 (6 bases). Germline V gene sequence: CDR1 LNHNV, CDR2 YYDKDF (reference sequence). V was pared by 3 bases and J by 1 base, with 13 bases between. The CDR3 extends over 15 amino acids.

The chain is built from TRBV6-5 and TRBJ2-4; 7 nucleotides align to TRBD1. J gave up 5 bases and V 6 bases, and 7 bases lay outside the gene matches. Germline-derived CDR1 and CDR2 are MNHEY and SVGAGI. CDR3 size: 14 residues. CDR3 nucleotides: TGTGCCAGCAGGGCGGACAGGCTGCAAAACATTCAGTACTTC. As protein: CASRADRLQNIQYF.

J is TRBJ2-1 and V is TRBV6-2 or TRBV6-3; D might be TRBD1 (5 bases). The V gene's germline CDR1 is MNHEY and CDR2 SVGEGT. The V and J ends lost 0 bases and 4 bases respectively, with 10 bases between them. This CDR3 comprises 15 residues. The CDR3 nucleotides are TGTGCCAGCAGTTACTCCCCAGGGATTTACAATGAGCAGTTCTTC. It codes for CASSYSPGIYNEQFF.

This clonotype was found a few times. The chain links TRBV20-1 to TRBJ1-2; 7 bases agree with TRBD1. This CDR3 is built from 12 residues. Germline-derived CDR1 and CDR2 are DFQATT and SNEGSKA (reference sequence). V trimming: 5 bases; J trimming: 3 bases; junction bases outside the gene matches: 3. CDR3 nucleotide sequence: TGCAGTGCTTTACAGGGGTACTATGGCTACACCTTC. This gives the protein CSALQGYYGYTF.

This sequence joins TRBV20-1 and TRBJ2-3, with D perhaps matching TRBD2 (7 bases). Germline CDR1 reads DFQATT; CDR2 reads SNEGSKA (reference sequence). V shed 5 bases and J shed 3 bases, with 18 bases lying between them. The CDR3 covers 15 residues. CDR3 sequence reads: CSAARVGGATDTQYF. CDR3 nucleotides: TGCAGTGCTGCTAGAGTGGGGGGGGCAACAGATACGCAGTATTTT.

V gene TRBV3-1 combines with J gene TRBJ2-7, with no clear D. Trimming pared 1 base from V and 5 bases from J, leaving 6 bases between. The germline CDR1 and CDR2 sequences are LGHDT and YNNKEL (reference sequence). The CDR3 has 12 residues. The CDR3 here is CASSQAVNEQYF. Written as DNA, the CDR3 is TGTGCCAGCAGCCAAGCAGTCAACGAGCAGTACTTC.

The J gene is TRBJ1-6, the V gene TRBV18; D may be TRBD1 (5 bases). The CDR3 sequence is 14 residues long. Trimming pared 5 bases from V and 8 bases from J, leaving 13 bases between. Germline V gives CDR1 KGHSH, CDR2 LQKENI. In DNA, the CDR3 is TGTGCCAGCTCATTCCAGGGAGCCGATTCACCCCTCCACTTT. Its protein is CASSFQGADSPLHF.

The chain couples TRBV20-1 to TRBJ2-7; D call uncertain. In germline, CDR1 is DFQATT, CDR2 SNEGSKA (reference sequence). With 3 bases removed from V and 7 bases from J, the gap between germline ends came to 13 bases. The CDR3 is 12 residues long. The CDR3 protein is CSARSHNNEQYF. Here the CDR3 DNA reads TGCAGTGCTAGGTCTCATAACAATGAGCAGTACTTC.

V gene TRBV29-1 combines with J gene TRBJ2-5; 12 nucleotides line up with TRBD1. The CDR3 spans 18 residues. CDR1 and CDR2 (germline): SQVTM, ANQGSEA. V gave up 0 bases and J gave up 4 bases; unmatched junction bases: 12. The CDR3 spells CSVEDRLRGQGAGETQYF. The CDR3 nucleotides are TGCAGCGTTGAAGATCGACTTCGGGGACAGGGGGCAGGAGAGACCCAGTACTTC.

This clonotype was seen more than once but under ten times. This chain links TRBV7-9 with TRBJ1-6, with D uncertain. The CDR3 covers 14 residues. Trimming pared 5 bases from V and 8 bases from J, leaving 13 bases between. From germline, CDR1 is SEHNR and CDR2 FQNEAQ (reference sequence). The CDR3, as DNA: TGTGCCAGCAGCAGGACTTTCGGGGATTCACCCCTCCACTTT. Protein sequence: CASSRTFGDSPLHF.

The V and J genes are TRBV27 and TRBJ2-6, with a possible D match to TRBD1 (6 bases). This CDR3 region has 17 residues. Germline lookup yields CDR1 MNHEY and CDR2 SMNVEV (reference sequence). V lost 8 bases and J lost 2, with 19 bases in between. The CDR3 nucleotides are TGTGCCAGCGGCCCTTTCTGGGACAAAGCTGGGGCCAACGTCCTGACTTTC. The encoded protein is CASGPFWDKAGANVLTF.

This clonotype has just one count. V and J are TRBV30 and TRBJ1-5; no clear D gene. V shed 3 bases and J shed 4 bases, with 19 bases lying between them. Germline V CDR1 and CDR2: GTSNPN, SVGIG (reference sequence). The CDR3 has 16 amino acids. CDR3 nucleotides: TGTGCCTGGAGACCCCCCGGGCCTCGACCTAATCAGCCCCAGCATTTT. It specifies CAWRPPGPRPNQPQHF. The whole variable domain, remainder taken from reference TRBV30 and TRBJ1-5, is SQTIHQWPATLVQPVGSPLSLECTVEGTSNPNLYWYRQAAGRGLQLLFYSVGIGQISSEVPQNLSASRPQDRQFILSSKKLLLSDSGFYLCAWRPPGPRPNQPQHFGDGTRLSIL.

CDR3 nucleotides: TGCAGTGCTAGACCTCGGGGGGGCCGGGATGAGCAGTTCTTC. Its translation: CSARPRGGRDEQFF. The chain combines TRBV20-1 with TRBJ2-1, with 8 bases matching TRBD2. V gave up 2 bases and J gave up 8 bases; unmatched junction bases: 8. The CDR3 contains 14 residues. Germline CDR1 DFQATT, CDR2 SNEGSKA (reference sequence).

The chain couples TRBV20-1 to TRBJ2-7; 10 bases are a match to TRBD2. Germline values: CDR1 DFQATT, CDR2 SNEGSKA (reference sequence). Germline trimming cut 0 bases from V and 2 bases from J; bases unmatched to any gene: 1. This CDR3 spans 14 amino acids. The CDR3 coding sequence is TGCAGTGCTAGAGATAGCGGGGGGCCCTACGAGCAGTACTTC. This translates into CSARDSGGPYEQYF.

This clonotype came up a few times. The chain recombines TRBV6-1 with TRBJ2-6; 7 bases agree with TRBD1. CDR3 length: 17 residues. Germline V gives CDR1 MNHNS, CDR2 SASEGT. V was pared by 6 bases and J by 0 bases, with 8 bases of the junction left unmatched. The CDR3 is CASSHGPGGSGANVLTF. CDR3 in DNA: TGTGCCAGCAGCCACGGGCCAGGGGGCTCTGGGGCCAACGTCCTGACTTTC.

The CDR3 DNA sequence: TGTGCCAGCACCCCGGGACCCCATAAAAACATTCAGTACTTC. This encodes CASTPGPHKNIQYF. V gene TRBV2 combines with J gene TRBJ2-4, with D perhaps being TRBD1 or TRBD2 (5 bases each). The V gene lost 7 bases and the J gene lost 4 bases, with 14 bases spanning the gap. Per germline, CDR1 SNHLY and CDR2 FYNNEI. This CDR3 comprises 14 residues.

The genes are TRBV7-2 and TRBJ1-1; weak D call: TRBD1 (5 bases). The germline CDR1 and CDR2 sequences are SGHTA and FQGNSA. This CDR3 contains 15 residues. V was shortened by 5 bases and J by 1 base, with 14 bases between the two germline ends. The CDR3: CASSASGTGNTEAFF. The CDR3 DNA is TGTGCCAGCAGCGCGTCCGGGACGGGGAACACTGAAGCTTTCTTT.

This clonotype was observed many times. The rearrangement uses TRBV7-2 and TRBJ2-1; 14 positions match TRBD2. Trimming took 5 bases from V and 8 from J; bases not matched to a gene: 5. The CDR3 loop spans 15 amino acids. Germline lookup yields CDR1 SGHTA and CDR2 FQGNSA. This CDR3 is CASSLGLAGVYEQFF. CDR3 bases: TGTGCCAGCAGCCTGGGACTAGCGGGGGTGTATGAGCAGTTCTTC.

The V call is TRBV7-2, the J call TRBJ2-6; no clear D gene. Deletions cut 1 base from V and 10 bases from J, with 14 bases between. Germline V gene lookup returns CDR1 SGHTA and CDR2 FQGNSA. The CDR3 is made up of 15 amino acids. DNA of the CDR3: TGTGCCAGCAGCTTAGACAGTTGGGCCGGTAACGTCCTGACTTTC. Its protein is CASSLDSWAGNVLTF.

This clonotype was recorded a few times. The chain combines TRBV5-1 with TRBJ2-5; D might be TRBD1 (8 bases). The V gene's germline CDR1 is SGHRS and CDR2 YFSETQ. V was pared by 4 bases and J by 12 bases, with 22 bases between. The CDR3 is 14 residues long. The CDR3 region has the DNA TGCGCCAGCAGCGGACGGACAGGGAGCGGGGAGGAGTACTTC. This gives the protein CASSGRTGSGEEYF.

This clonotype was detected only a few times. The chain uses TRBV5-5 and TRBJ1-2, with a tentative D call TRBD1 (6 bases). In germline, CDR1 is SGHKS, CDR2 YYEKEE (reference sequence). This CDR3 contains 15 residues. The V end was cut by 3 bases, the J end by 7 bases, with 19 bases between. In DNA, the CDR3 is TGTGCCAGCAGCTACCCAACGCAGGGGATAGGTGGCTACACCTTC. This gives the protein CASSYPTQGIGGYTF.

V and J are TRBV28 and TRBJ1-1; D not resolved. With 6 bases removed from V and 6 bases from J, the gap between germline ends came to 14 bases. The germline V gene encodes CDR1 MDHEN and CDR2 SYDVKM. This CDR3 region has 13 residues. CDR3 in amino acids: CASRLANLAEAFF. Written as DNA, the CDR3 is TGTGCCAGCAGATTAGCCAATCTCGCTGAAGCTTTCTTT.

V is TRBV3-1 and J is TRBJ2-5, with D possibly matching TRBD2 (7 bases). There are 14 residues in the CDR3. Germline assignment: CDR1 LGHDT and CDR2 YNNKEL (reference sequence). Deletions cut 2 bases from V and 5 bases from J, with 12 bases between. The CDR3 loop reads CASSQLQGGETQYF. The CDR3 bases are TGTGCCAGCAGCCAATTACAGGGAGGGGAGACCCAGTACTTC.

The chain is built from TRBV19 and TRBJ2-3; no reliable D call. The CDR3 is 14 amino acids. Germline CDR1 reads LNHDA; CDR2 reads SQIVND (reference sequence). The V end lost 6 bases, the J end lost 2 bases, and 12 bases lay between the germline ends. CDR3 in DNA: TGTGCCAGTAGCCTGGTCCTTAACACAGATACGCAGTATTTT. This gives the protein CASSLVLNTDTQYF.

This clonotype was seen more than once but under ten times. The rearrangement links TRBV13 to TRBJ2-3, with 8 positions matching TRBD1. V trimming: 2 bases; J trimming: 6 bases; junction bases outside the gene matches: 7. CDR1 and CDR2 (germline): PRHDT, FYEKMQ (reference sequence). There are 15 residues in the CDR3. CDR3 DNA: TGTGCCAGCAGCTTAAATGGACAGGGCTGGGATACGCAGTATTTT. Its translation: CASSLNGQGWDTQYF.

The rearrangement joins TRBV20-1 to TRBJ1-2, with D possibly matching TRBD1 (6 bases). Germline values: CDR1 DFQATT, CDR2 SNEGSKA (reference sequence). The CDR3 extends over 12 amino acids. V lost 6 bases and J 4 bases, leaving 12 bases between the germline ends. As DNA, the CDR3 is TGCAGTGCCGGGGGGCAGAGCTATGGCTACACCTTC. It codes for CSAGGQSYGYTF.

CDR3 sequence (DNA): TGTGCCAGCAGTCCCAGCCTCGGGGTAGATACGCAGTATTTT. It specifies CASSPSLGVDTQYF. The chain combines TRBV12-3 or TRBV12-4 with TRBJ2-3; the D gene is possibly TRBD2 (5 bases). CDR3 size: 14 residues. Trimming left V 5 bases short and J 5 bases short, with 14 bases between.

The rearrangement links TRBV6-5 to TRBJ2-1, with D hard to call. This CDR3 spans 14 amino acids. V lost 9 bases, J lost 0 bases, and 12 bases lay in between. Germline-derived CDR1 and CDR2 are MNHEY and SVGAGI. CDR3 sequence reads: CASGSASSYNEQFF. The CDR3 nucleotides are TGTGCCAGTGGGTCAGCTAGCTCCTACAATGAGCAGTTCTTC.

The CDR3 DNA reads TGCAGCGTTGGGCCTTGGACAAATAGCCCGCCCTCCTACAATGAGCAGTACTTC. Its protein product is CSVGPWTNSPPSYNEQYF. The chain is built from TRBV29-1 and TRBJ2-1; weak D call: TRBD1 (5 bases). The end of the DNA is better explained by TRBJ2-7, so the J call may be wrong. The germline V gene has CDR1 SQVTM and CDR2 ANQGSEA. The CDR3 totals 18 residues.